This T cell receptor beta chain is from a study of OX40 agonist ivuxolimab in advanced cancers. Study-level background: Ivuxolimab is an agonistic anti-OX40 (CD134) antibody, and patients were treated with it. In three patients, partial responses were observed, one with hepatocellular carcinoma and two with cutaneous melanoma. Broader study findings: On average, CD8+ T cells had more expanded clones than CD4+.

CDR1 is LNHNV, CDR2 YYDKDF, per germline (reference sequence). Trimming took off 7 bases at V and 5 bases at J, with 20 bases between the two ends. The CDR3 is 15 residues long. Profiled with immunoSEQ multiplex PCR; TCRdb holds only in-frame clones, not every one. The repertoire holds some 70,000 clones, roughly 80% seen once, with 2% to 2.5% in the top ten. About this clone itself: Its antigen remains unknown.

The sample consisted of CD4+ or CD8+ T cells sorted from blood, taken in a trial of the OX40 agonist ivuxolimab. The sequence came from an adult with an advanced solid tumor such as melanoma, head and neck, liver or kidney cancer. The rearrangement links TRBV15 to TRBJ2-5; maybe TRBD2 (6 bases). The CDR3 spells CATTTSSGIRETQYF. The CDR3 nucleotides are TGTGCCACCACCACCAGTAGCGGTATCAGGGAGACCCAGTACTTC.